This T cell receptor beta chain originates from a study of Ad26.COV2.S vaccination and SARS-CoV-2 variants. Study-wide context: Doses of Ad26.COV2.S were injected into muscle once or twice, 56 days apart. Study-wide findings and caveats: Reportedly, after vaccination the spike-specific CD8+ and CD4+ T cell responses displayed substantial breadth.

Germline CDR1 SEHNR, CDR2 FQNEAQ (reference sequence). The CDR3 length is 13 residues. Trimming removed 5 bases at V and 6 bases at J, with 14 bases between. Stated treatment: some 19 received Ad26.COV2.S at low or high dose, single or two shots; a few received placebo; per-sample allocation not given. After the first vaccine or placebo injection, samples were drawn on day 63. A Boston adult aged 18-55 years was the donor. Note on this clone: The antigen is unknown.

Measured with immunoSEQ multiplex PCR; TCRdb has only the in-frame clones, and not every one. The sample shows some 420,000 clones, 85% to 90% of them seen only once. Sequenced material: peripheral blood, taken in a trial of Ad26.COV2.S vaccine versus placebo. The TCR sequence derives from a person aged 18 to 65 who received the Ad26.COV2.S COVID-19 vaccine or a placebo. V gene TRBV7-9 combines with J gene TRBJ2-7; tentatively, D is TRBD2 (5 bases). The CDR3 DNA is TGTGCCAGCAGCATAGGACTGGAGCTCGAGCAGTACTTC. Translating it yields CASSIGLELEQYF.